The source of this T cell receptor beta chain is a study of identical twins. General study findings and limits: Those out-of-frame alpha sequences shared by twins showed an excess of low generation probability. Clonotypes of the beta chain that were abundant in cord blood carried fewer insertions (memory repertoires showed none). For out-of-frame beta sequences, excess twin sharing was weaker. The conclusions drew on cross-sectional statistical analysis instead of tracking the same donors.

MiXCR, run by TCRdb on the 5' RACE reads, gives a single entry per CDR3 protein. The top ten hold about 9.1% of the sample, which has roughly 350,000 distinct CDR3 sequences, 7% to 9.5% seen once. CDR1 and CDR2 from the germline V gene are SQVTM and ANQGSEA. The CDR3 covers 13 residues. Trimming pared 5 bases from V and 4 bases from J, leaving 14 bases between. As concerns this clonotype: Its antigen remains unknown.

Sequenced: naive T cells sorted from blood. The chain uses TRBV29-1 and TRBJ2-5; D unclear. This TCR derives from a woman in her forties or fifties in good health. CDR3: CSVSFRVRETQYF. CDR3 coding DNA: TGCAGCGTTTCTTTCCGGGTTCGAGAGACCCAGTACTTC.